This TCR beta chain was observed in a study of cytomegalovirus exposure and HLA in healthy donors. J was trimmed by 6 bases and V by 6 bases; bases with no gene match: 8. CDR3 length equals 13 residues. Germline V gene data show CDR1 as MDHEN and CDR2 as SYDVKM. Using immunoSEQ multiplex PCR, the repertoire was profiled, and TCRdb retains in-frame clones only, with some absent. The sample has roughly 250,000 clones, about 90% seen once. Sequencing was performed on PBMCs. The source is a woman in her twenties or thirties in good health and CMV-seropositive. The chain combines TRBV28 with TRBJ2-7; 7 bases line up with TRBD2. The CDR3 reads CASRESGIGEQYF. DNA for the CDR3: TGTGCCAGCAGAGAAAGCGGGATTGGCGAGCAGTACTTC.